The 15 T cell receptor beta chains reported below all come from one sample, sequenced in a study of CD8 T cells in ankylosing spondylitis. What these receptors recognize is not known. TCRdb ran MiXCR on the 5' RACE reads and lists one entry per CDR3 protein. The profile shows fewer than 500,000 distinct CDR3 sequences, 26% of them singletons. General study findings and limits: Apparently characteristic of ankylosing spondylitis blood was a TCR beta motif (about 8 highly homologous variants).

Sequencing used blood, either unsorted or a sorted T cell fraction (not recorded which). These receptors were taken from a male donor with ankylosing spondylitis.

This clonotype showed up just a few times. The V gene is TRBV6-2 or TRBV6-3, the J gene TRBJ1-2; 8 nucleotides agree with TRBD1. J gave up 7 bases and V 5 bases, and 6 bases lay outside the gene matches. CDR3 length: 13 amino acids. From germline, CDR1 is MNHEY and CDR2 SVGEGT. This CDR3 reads CASSRTGRSGYTF. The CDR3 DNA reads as TGTGCCAGCAGTAGGACAGGGCGCTCTGGCTACACCTTC.

CDR3 nucleotides: TGTGCCAGCTCACCTGGGGACGGGACCTACGAGCAGTACGTC. Translating it yields CASSPGDGTYEQYV. This sequence joins TRBV18 and TRBJ2-7, with D perhaps given as TRBD1 or TRBD2 (5 bases each). CDR1 is KGHSH and CDR2 is LQKENI in the germline V gene. This CDR3 is built from 14 residues. V was trimmed by 3 bases and J by 2 bases, leaving 11 bases between them.

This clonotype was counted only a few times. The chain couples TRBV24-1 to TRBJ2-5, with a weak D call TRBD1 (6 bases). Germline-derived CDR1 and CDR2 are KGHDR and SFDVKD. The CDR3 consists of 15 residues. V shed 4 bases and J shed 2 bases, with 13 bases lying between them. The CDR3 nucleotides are TGTGCCACCAGTGACCCTGGGACATCGCAAGAGACCCAGTACTTC. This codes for CATSDPGTSQETQYF.

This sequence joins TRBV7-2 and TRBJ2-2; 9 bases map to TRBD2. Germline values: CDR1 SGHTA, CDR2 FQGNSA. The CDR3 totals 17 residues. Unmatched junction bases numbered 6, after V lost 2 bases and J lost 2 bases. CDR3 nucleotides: TGTGCCAGCAGCTTATCGGCTCTAGCGGGAAACACCGGGGAGCTGTTTTTT. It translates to CASSLSALAGNTGELFF.

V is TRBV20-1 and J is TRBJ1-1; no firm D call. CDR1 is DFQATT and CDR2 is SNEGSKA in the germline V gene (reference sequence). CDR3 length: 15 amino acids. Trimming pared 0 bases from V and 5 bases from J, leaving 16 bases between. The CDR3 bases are TGCAGTGCTAGAGAGGGGAAGTCTGCCGTGACTGAAGCTTTCTTT. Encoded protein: CSAREGKSAVTEAFF.

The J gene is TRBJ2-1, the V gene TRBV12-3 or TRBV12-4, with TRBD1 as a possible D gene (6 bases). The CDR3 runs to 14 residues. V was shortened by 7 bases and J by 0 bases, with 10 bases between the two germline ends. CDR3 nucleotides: TGTGCCAGCAAAACAGGGAGCTCCTACAATGAGCAGTTCTTC. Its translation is CASKTGSSYNEQFF.

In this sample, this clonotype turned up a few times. This CDR3 is CAWSVQGVPNQYF. CDR3 bases: TGTGCCTGGAGTGTCCAGGGGGTACCAAACCAGTACTTC. The rearrangement joins TRBV30 to TRBJ2-5; 7 bases line up with TRBD1. This CDR3 region has 13 residues. V gave up 0 bases and J gave up 10 bases; unmatched junction bases: 8. CDR1 and CDR2 (germline): GTSNPN, SVGIG (reference sequence).

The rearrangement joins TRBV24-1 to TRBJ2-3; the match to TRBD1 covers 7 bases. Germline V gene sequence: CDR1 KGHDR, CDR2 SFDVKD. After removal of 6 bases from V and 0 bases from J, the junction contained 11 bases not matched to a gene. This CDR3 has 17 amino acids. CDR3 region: CATSQGRGQISTDTQYF. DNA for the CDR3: TGTGCCACCAGTCAAGGTAGGGGACAGATTAGCACAGATACGCAGTATTTT.

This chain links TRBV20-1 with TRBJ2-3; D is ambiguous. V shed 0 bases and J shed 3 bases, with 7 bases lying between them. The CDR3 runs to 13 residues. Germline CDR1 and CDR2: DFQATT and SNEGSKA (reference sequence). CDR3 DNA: TGCAGTGCTAGAGATGTCTCGACAGATACGCAGTATTTT. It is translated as CSARDVSTDTQYF.

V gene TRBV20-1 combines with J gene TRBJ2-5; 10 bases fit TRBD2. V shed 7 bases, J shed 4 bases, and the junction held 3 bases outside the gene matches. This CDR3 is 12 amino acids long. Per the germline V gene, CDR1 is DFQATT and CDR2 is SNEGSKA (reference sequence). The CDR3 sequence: CSVLAGAETQYF. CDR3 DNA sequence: TGCAGTGTCCTAGCGGGAGCAGAGACCCAGTACTTC.

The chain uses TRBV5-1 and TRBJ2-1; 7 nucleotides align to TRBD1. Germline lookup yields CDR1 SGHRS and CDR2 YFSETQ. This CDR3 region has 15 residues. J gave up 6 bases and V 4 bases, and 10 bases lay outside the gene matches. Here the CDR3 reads CASSPRGQSVNEQFF. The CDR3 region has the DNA TGCGCCAGCAGCCCGAGGGGACAGTCGGTCAATGAGCAGTTCTTC.

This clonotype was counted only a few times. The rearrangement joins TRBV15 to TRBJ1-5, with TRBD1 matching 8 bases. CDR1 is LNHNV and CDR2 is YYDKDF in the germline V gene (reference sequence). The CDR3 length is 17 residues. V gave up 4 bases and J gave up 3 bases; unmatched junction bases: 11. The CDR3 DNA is TGTGCCACCAGCAACCGCCGGACAGGGACCTCCAATCAGCCCCAGCATTTT. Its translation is CATSNRRTGTSNQPQHF.

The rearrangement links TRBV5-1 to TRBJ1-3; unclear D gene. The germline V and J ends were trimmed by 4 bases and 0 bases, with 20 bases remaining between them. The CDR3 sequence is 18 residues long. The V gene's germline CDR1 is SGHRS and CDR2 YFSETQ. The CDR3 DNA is TGCGCCAGCAGCCCGAACCCTCCGGGCCAATACTCTGGAAACACCATATATTTT. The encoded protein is CASSPNPPGQYSGNTIYF.

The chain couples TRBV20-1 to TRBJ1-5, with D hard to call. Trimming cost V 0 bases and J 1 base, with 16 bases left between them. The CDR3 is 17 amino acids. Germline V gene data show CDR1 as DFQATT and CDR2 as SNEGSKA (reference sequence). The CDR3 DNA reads TGCAGTGCTAGAGATCCTAAGGGTGGGAGAAGCAATCAGCCCCAGCATTTT. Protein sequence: CSARDPKGGRSNQPQHF.

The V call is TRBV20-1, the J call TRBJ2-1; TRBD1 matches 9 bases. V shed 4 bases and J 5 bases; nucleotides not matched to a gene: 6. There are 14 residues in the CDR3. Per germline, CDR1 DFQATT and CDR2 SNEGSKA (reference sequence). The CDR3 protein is CSAKDRGSNNEQFF. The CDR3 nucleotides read TGCAGTGCTAAAGACAGGGGGTCGAACAATGAGCAGTTCTTC.